A single sample is the source of the 25 T cell receptor beta chains below, sequenced in a study of blood T cell repertoires in COVID-19. The repertoire was sequenced with immunoSEQ multiplex PCR; TCRdb's copy has only in-frame clones and lacks some. The sample carries about 80,000 clones, just under 85% recorded once. Sequenced: peripheral blood. The receptors come from an elderly man with active or convalescent COVID-19.

V gene TRBV2 combines with J gene TRBJ2-5, with 8 bases lining up with TRBD1. V lost 1 base to trimming and J lost 5 bases; unmatched junction nucleotides: 12. The CDR3 consists of 17 residues. Germline CDR1 reads SNHLY; CDR2 reads FYNNEI. This CDR3 is CASSEGGQGAKRETQYF. Written as DNA, the CDR3 is TGTGCCAGCAGTGAAGGGGGCCAGGGGGCAAAGAGGGAGACCCAGTACTTC.

The chain combines TRBV9 with TRBJ2-2, with 8 bases fitting TRBD1. Germline-derived CDR1 and CDR2 are SGDLS and YYNGEE. With V trimmed by 0 bases and J by 7 bases, 8 bases remained unmatched. The CDR3 sequence is 16 residues long. The CDR3 reads CASSVEGRGRDGELFF. The CDR3 DNA sequence: TGTGCCAGCAGCGTAGAGGGCAGGGGGCGTGACGGGGAGCTGTTTTTT. Filled out from reference TRBV9 and TRBJ2-2, the complete variable domain reads DSGVTQTPKHLITATGQRVTLRCSPRSGDLSVYWYQQSLDQGLQFLIQYYNGEERAKGNILERFSAQQFPDLHSELNLSSLELGDSALYFCASSVEGRGRDGELFFGEGSRLTVL.

The chain has TRBV6-1 and TRBJ2-5; D gene ambiguous. CDR1 is MNHNS, CDR2 SASEGT, per germline. The CDR3 sequence is 14 residues long. The V end was cut by 3 bases, the J end by 1 base, with 9 bases between. The CDR3 DNA follows: TGTGCCAGCAGTGAGATGGCAGTCCAAGAGACCCAGTACTTC. The encoded protein is CASSEMAVQETQYF.

The V and J genes are TRBV7-2 and TRBJ1-2, with unresolved D. The CDR3 extends over 14 amino acids. CDR1 and CDR2 from the germline V gene are SGHTA and FQGNSA. The V gene lost 3 bases and the J gene lost 2 bases, with 10 bases spanning the gap. CDR3 residues: CASSFLPVNYGYTF. The CDR3 DNA reads as TGTGCCAGCAGCTTCCTCCCTGTCAACTATGGCTACACCTTC. The full variable domain, rest sourced from reference TRBV7-2 and TRBJ1-2, is GAGVSQSPSNKVTEKGKDVELRCDPISGHTALYWYRQSLGQGLEFLIYFQGNSAPDKSGLPSDRFSAERTGGSVSTLTIQRTQQEDSAVYLCASSFLPVNYGYTFGSGTRLTVV.

This chain joins TRBV20-1 and TRBJ2-5, with D uncertain. V shed 6 bases and J shed 5 bases, with 7 bases lying between them. The germline V gene has CDR1 DFQATT and CDR2 SNEGSKA (reference sequence). The CDR3 contains 10 residues. CDR3 amino acids: CSALRETQYF. The CDR3 bases are TGCAGTGCGCTTCGGGAGACCCAGTACTTC.

The chain employs TRBV6-5 and TRBJ1-2; D unclear. Germline V gene lookup returns CDR1 MNHEY and CDR2 SVGAGI. Trimming took off 5 bases at V and 8 bases at J, with 18 bases between the two ends. This CDR3 contains 14 residues. CDR3 sequence: CASSLGGRRAGYTF. The CDR3 DNA reads as TGTGCCAGCAGTCTCGGTGGACGGCGGGCCGGCTACACCTTC.

The chain couples TRBV4-1 to TRBJ1-1; TRBD1 agrees at 7 bases. The CDR3 is 15 amino acids. CDR1 is MGHRA and CDR2 is YSYEKL in the germline V gene. Trimming took 1 base from V and 3 from J; bases not matched to a gene: 5. Here the CDR3 DNA reads TGCGCCAGCAGCCAAGCCAGGGGGAGGTACACTGAAGCTTTCTTT. Protein: CASSQARGRYTEAFF.

The chain links TRBV7-3 to TRBJ1-1; 7 bases agree with TRBD1. The CDR3 contains 14 residues. Trimming at V came to 2 bases and at J to 0 bases, leaving 0 bases not matched to a gene. CDR1 is SGHTA and CDR2 is FQGTGA in the germline V gene. CDR3 protein: CASSLDRVNTEAFF. In nucleotides, the CDR3 is TGTGCCAGCAGCTTAGACAGGGTGAACACTGAAGCTTTCTTT. The whole variable domain, remainder taken from reference TRBV7-3 and TRBJ1-1, is GAGVSQTPSNKVTEKGKYVELRCDPISGHTALYWYRQSLGQGPEFLIYFQGTGAADDSGLPNDRFFAVRPEGSVSTLKIQRTERGDSAVYLCASSLDRVNTEAFFGQGTRLTVV.

This clone was counted a few times. The chain has TRBV11-1 and TRBJ2-5, with D possibly matching TRBD1 (6 bases). With 2 bases removed from V and 10 bases from J, the gap between germline ends came to 14 bases. Looked up from germline, CDR1 is SGHAT and CDR2 is FQDESV (reference sequence). The CDR3 is 13 residues long. The CDR3 region is CASSLHNRDGQYF. Written as DNA, the CDR3 is TGTGCCAGCAGCTTACACAACAGGGATGGCCAGTACTTC. The complete variable domain, with remaining parts taken from reference TRBV11-1 and TRBJ2-5, reads EAEVAQSPRYKITEKSQAVAFWCDPISGHATLYWYRQILGQGPELLVQFQDESVVDDSQLPKDRFSAERLKGVDSTLKIQPAELGDSAMYLCASSLHNRDGQYFGPGTRLLVL.

The chain couples TRBV24-1 to TRBJ2-1; unclear D gene. This CDR3 is 13 amino acids long. V lost 0 bases and J lost 10, with 9 bases in between. Germline V gives CDR1 KGHDR, CDR2 SFDVKD. CDR3 sequence: CATSDLGAREQFF. CDR3 coding DNA: TGTGCCACCAGTGATTTGGGAGCGAGGGAGCAGTTCTTC.

The chain couples TRBV18 to TRBJ2-1; D gene uncertain. Germline lookup yields CDR1 KGHSH and CDR2 LQKENI. V was shortened by 2 bases and J by 4 bases, with 9 bases between the two germline ends. The CDR3 sequence is 14 residues long. This CDR3 reads CASSPVAAYNEQFF. CDR3 DNA: TGTGCCAGCTCACCAGTGGCGGCGTACAATGAGCAGTTCTTC.

The rearrangement joins TRBV5-4 to TRBJ2-1, with 9 bases that match TRBD2. The CDR3 spans 16 residues. J lost 3 bases, V lost 5 bases, and 9 bases had no gene match. The germline CDR1 and CDR2 sequences are SGHNT and YYREEE (reference sequence). The CDR3 loop reads CASRFGGRGNYNEQFF. The DNA for the CDR3 is TGTGCCAGCAGATTTGGCGGGAGGGGGAACTACAATGAGCAGTTCTTC.

The CDR3: CASRGPVGGPLHF. The DNA of the CDR3 is TGTGCCAGCAGGGGACCAGTGGGAGGACCCCTCCACTTT. V is TRBV28 and J is TRBJ1-6; D is perhaps TRBD1 (5 bases). The CDR3 length is 13 residues. The V gene's germline CDR1 is MDHEN and CDR2 SYDVKM. Trimming cost V 6 bases and J 12 bases, with 15 bases left between them.

V gene TRBV12-5 combines with J gene TRBJ2-4, with 12 bases identical to TRBD1. J gave up 8 bases and V 0 bases, and 20 bases lay outside the gene matches. This CDR3 has 21 residues. Germline CDR1 LGHNT, CDR2 FRNRAP. The chain's CDR3 is CASGLVYRDRGRVVNNDIQYF. For the CDR3, the DNA is TGTGCTAGTGGTTTGGTATATAGGGACAGGGGGCGCGTTGTCAATAATGACATTCAGTACTTC. The full variable domain, rest sourced from reference TRBV12-5 and TRBJ2-4, is DARVTQTPRHKVTEMGQEVTMRCQPILGHNTVFWYRQTMMQGLELLAYFRNRAPLDDSGMPKDRFSAEMPDATLATLKIQPSEPRDSAVYFCASGLVYRDRGRVVNNDIQYFGAGTRLSVL.

The chain combines TRBV25-1 with TRBJ1-1; 7 bases fit TRBD1. This CDR3 contains 13 residues. Germline V lookup: CDR1 MGHDK, CDR2 SYGVNS. V shed 8 bases, J shed 4 bases, and the junction held 7 bases outside the gene matches. CDR3 amino acids: CASHNYRGTEAFF. For the CDR3, the DNA is TGTGCCAGCCACAACTACAGGGGCACTGAAGCTTTCTTT.

The chain recombines TRBV5-1 with TRBJ2-2, with a tentative D call TRBD2 (6 bases). Trimming removed 0 bases from V and 7 bases from J, with 13 bases in between. The CDR3 loop spans 15 amino acids. Per the germline V gene, CDR1 is SGHRS and CDR2 is YFSETQ. This CDR3 reads CASSLESSAVGELFF. The CDR3 DNA is TGCGCCAGCAGCTTGGAGTCTAGCGCGGTCGGGGAGCTGTTTTTT.

The chain uses TRBV18 and TRBJ1-6; D is uncertain. The ends were cut back, 6 bases at V and 7 bases at J, with 10 bases in the middle. Germline CDR1 is KGHSH and CDR2 is LQKENI. This CDR3 comprises 13 residues. Here the CDR3 reads CASSRRENSPLHF. Written as DNA, the CDR3 is TGTGCCAGCTCCCGACGGGAAAATTCACCCCTCCACTTT.

The chain carries TRBV29-1 and TRBJ1-1, with D uncertain. This CDR3 has 12 amino acids. The germline gives CDR1 SQVTM, CDR2 ANQGSEA. V lost 4 bases, J lost 1 base, and 7 bases lay in between. The CDR3 loop is CSVARSNTEAFF. DNA of the CDR3: TGCAGCGTTGCCAGATCGAACACTGAAGCTTTCTTT.

The chain uses TRBV12-3 or TRBV12-4 and TRBJ1-2; D not resolved. The CDR3 covers 13 residues. V gave up 3 bases and J gave up 2 bases, with 7 bases separating them. CDR3 nucleotide sequence: TGTGCCAGCAGTTTGGAGGACAACTATGGCTACACCTTC. This gives the protein CASSLEDNYGYTF.

This sequence joins TRBV7-2 and TRBJ1-4, with 9 nucleotides matching TRBD1. This CDR3 contains 16 residues. Germline CDR1 and CDR2: SGHTA and FQGNSA. Germline trimming cut 4 bases from V and 6 bases from J; bases unmatched to any gene: 9. CDR3 amino acids: CASSSSTGTGHEKLFF. The CDR3 DNA follows: TGTGCCAGCAGCTCAAGCACCGGGACAGGGCATGAAAAACTGTTTTTT.

The chain employs TRBV9 and TRBJ2-3; tentatively, D is TRBD2 (6 bases). Trimming took off 5 bases at V and 0 bases at J, with 10 bases between the two ends. This CDR3 region has 14 residues. The germline V gene has CDR1 SGDLS and CDR2 YYNGEE. The CDR3 is CASRLSGSTDTQYF. The CDR3 coding sequence is TGTGCCAGCAGGTTGAGCGGGAGCACAGATACGCAGTATTTT.

This clone was detected once. This chain links TRBV18 with TRBJ1-6; a possible D gene is TRBD1 (6 bases). The CDR3 loop spans 16 amino acids. V gave up 3 bases and J gave up 4 bases, with 13 bases separating them. In germline, CDR1 is KGHSH, CDR2 LQKENI. For the CDR3, the DNA is TGTGCCAGCTCACCGGTAGGGAGGGGGTATAATTCACCCCTCCACTTT. Translation: CASSPVGRGYNSPLHF.

V usage is TRBV10-1 and J usage is TRBJ2-2, with TRBD1 matching over 10 bases. Germline lookup yields CDR1 WNHNN and CDR2 SYGVQD (reference sequence). Germline trimming cut 0 bases from V and 13 bases from J; bases unmatched to any gene: 11. The CDR3 is made up of 16 amino acids. Here the CDR3 reads CASSESTRDRGGGLFF. The CDR3 DNA reads TGCGCCAGCAGTGAGTCGACTCGGGACAGGGGTGGAGGGCTGTTTTTT.

The genes are TRBV7-9 and TRBJ2-6; 7 bases are shared with TRBD1. Germline CDR1 SEHNR, CDR2 FQNEAQ (reference sequence). CDR3 size: 18 residues. The ends lost 4 bases at V and 4 bases at J; junction bases unmatched: 13. The DNA for the CDR3 is TGTGCCAGCAGCTCACCGATAACAGGGGTATACGGGGCCAACGTCCTGACTTTC. It specifies CASSSPITGVYGANVLTF.

V usage is TRBV7-9 and J usage is TRBJ2-2, with 8 nucleotides matching TRBD1. The CDR3 is made up of 17 amino acids. Germline CDR1 is SEHNR and CDR2 is FQNEAQ (reference sequence). V gave up 5 bases and J gave up 2 bases; unmatched junction bases: 10. CDR3 bases: TGTGCCAGCAGCCCCACCCGGACAGGGACTAACACCGGGGAGCTGTTTTTT. This translates into CASSPTRTGTNTGELFF.